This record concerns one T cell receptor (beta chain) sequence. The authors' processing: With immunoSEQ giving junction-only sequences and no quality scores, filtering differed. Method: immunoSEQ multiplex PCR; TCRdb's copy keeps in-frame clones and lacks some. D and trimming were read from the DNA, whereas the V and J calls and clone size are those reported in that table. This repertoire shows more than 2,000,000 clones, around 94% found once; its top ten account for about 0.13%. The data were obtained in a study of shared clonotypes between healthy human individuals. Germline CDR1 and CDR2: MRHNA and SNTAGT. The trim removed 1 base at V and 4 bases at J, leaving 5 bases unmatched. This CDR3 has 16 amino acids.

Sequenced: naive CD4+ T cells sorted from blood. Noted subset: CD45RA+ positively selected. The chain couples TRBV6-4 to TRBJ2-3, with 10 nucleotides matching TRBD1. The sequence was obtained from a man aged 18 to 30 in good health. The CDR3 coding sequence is TGTGCCAGCAGTGACTTTTACGGACAGGGGGCAGATACGCAGTATTTT. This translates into CASSDFYGQGADTQYF.